The sequence of this T cell receptor (beta chain) was determined in a study of beta chain features in type 1 diabetes. Whole-study results and caveats: Comparison showed that naive, central memory and Treg TCRB repertoires appeared more similar among patients than among healthy donors. Individuals with type 1 diabetes displayed fewer insertions and more deletions at VDJ junctions. Among all four CD4+ subsets, Type 1 diabetes patients had TCRB CDR3s that were moderately but significantly shorter. A potential influence of HLA type upon TCRB rearrangement remained unresolved herein.

The V and J ends lost 0 bases and 1 base respectively, with 10 bases between them. The germline gives CDR1 SGHDT, CDR2 YYEEEE. The CDR3 sequence is 15 residues long. The entirety of the isolated RNA underwent reverse transcription, so expressed TCRB transcripts were sequenced. The method was immunoSEQ multiplex PCR; TCRdb's version includes in-frame clones alone and lacks a portion of them. The sample lists about 340,000 clones, roughly 13% occurring once. Without exception, sorted populations had purity beyond 95%. The table lists this clone with a few counts. Antigen unknown. The chain is built from TRBV5-6 and TRBJ1-1; D not resolved. Material for sequencing was naive CD4+ T cells from blood. This receptor was identified in a woman younger than 35 with type 1 diabetes. In DNA, the CDR3 is TGTGCCAGCAGCTTGGTTCCCGGTCCGAACACTGAAGCTTTCTTT. It codes for CASSLVPGPNTEAFF.